The clone carrying this T cell receptor (beta chain) has just one count. The trim removed 7 bases at V and 0 bases at J, leaving 9 bases unmatched. The CDR3 runs to 15 residues. Germline V gene data show CDR1 as MDHEN and CDR2 as SYDVKM. The entry originates in a study of shared clonotypes between healthy human individuals. Genomic DNA (from each subset) was split evenly across several immunoSEQ plates. Sequencing on ten immunoSEQ deep assay plates was performed for unsorted PBMC DNA. In the original workflow: Without quality scores, immunoSEQ junctional reads could not be filtered like full-length reads. Repertoires were generated with immunoSEQ multiplex PCR, while TCRdb's copy carries only in-frame clones and drops some. V and J calls and clone size follow that table, whereas D and trimming were derived from the DNA. The sample shows about 490,000 clones, around 85% of them seen only once. Participating donors were healthy, HIV-negative adults free of recent acute infections or vaccinations.

This receptor was taken from a woman between 40 and 50 years old in good health. Some clones in this sample may be carry-over from other donors' samples. The rearrangement links TRBV28 to TRBJ2-7, with TRBD1 matching 7 bases. The sequencing input was PBMCs. The CDR3 DNA is TGTGCCAGCACCAACATGACAGGGAGCTCCTACGAGCAGTACTTC. Translated: CASTNMTGSSYEQYF.